Listed below are T cell receptor beta chains from one sample, sequenced in a study of T-cell reconstitution after alpha-beta-depleted transplantation in children. TCRdb processed the PCR reads anew with MiXCR; each CDR3 protein has one entry. The sample yields around 600,000 distinct CDR3 sequences, more than 9% seen once. The specimen was PBMCs from the stem cell graft donor, collected from the stem cell graft. The receptors stem from a human donor who donated a stem cell graft to a child with acute myeloid leukemia. The CDR3 runs from the conserved cysteine through the conserved F or W. D genes are given only for firm matches. The listing skips clone size in some rows; elsewhere it reads once, few, many or a size class.

d_gene: -; v_gene: TRBV7-3; len: 15; abundance: few; j_gene: TRBJ2-7; CDR3aa: CASSLYPGRSYEQYF; CDR3nt: TGTGCCAGCAGCTTATACCCAGGCCGCTCCTACGAGCAGTACTTC
d_gene: TRBD1; v_gene: TRBV29-1; len: 12; abundance: -; j_gene: TRBJ1-2; CDR3aa: CSVGGQHYGYTF; CDR3nt: TGCAGCGTTGGGGGACAGCACTATGGCTACACCTTC
d_gene: -; v_gene: TRBV7-2; len: 13; abundance: -; j_gene: TRBJ2-7; CDR3aa: CASSPQRSVSLYF; CDR3nt: TGTGCCAGCAGCCCTCAACGGAGTGTTAGCCTGTACTTC
d_gene: TRBD2; v_gene: TRBV12-3/TRBV12-4; len: 15; abundance: few; j_gene: TRBJ2-7; CDR3aa: CASRDSSGRAYEQYF; CDR3nt: TGTGCCAGCAGGGACTCTAGCGGGAGGGCCTACGAGCAGTACTTC
d_gene: -; v_gene: TRBV20-1; len: 13; abundance: few; j_gene: TRBJ1-1; CDR3aa: CRASRGLNTEAFF; CDR3nt: TGCAGGGCTTCCAGGGGACTCAACACTGAAGCTTTCTTT
d_gene: TRBD1; v_gene: TRBV7-2; len: 16; abundance: -; j_gene: TRBJ1-1; CDR3aa: CASSFRWVKGATEAFF; CDR3nt: TGTGCCAGCAGCTTTAGGTGGGTGAAGGGGGCCACTGAAGCTTTCTTT
d_gene: -; v_gene: TRBV18; len: 17; abundance: -; j_gene: TRBJ2-1; CDR3aa: CASSPLGRPSYYNEQFF; CDR3nt: TGTGCCAGCTCACCACTTGGTAGGCCGTCGTACTACAATGAGCAGTTCTTC
d_gene: -; v_gene: TRBV3-1; len: 12; abundance: -; j_gene: TRBJ2-1; CDR3aa: CASADSNNEQFF; CDR3nt: TGTGCCAGCGCAGACTCGAACAATGAGCAGTTCTTC
d_gene: TRBD1; v_gene: TRBV29-1; len: 15; abundance: many; j_gene: TRBJ2-3; CDR3aa: CSVEDRQGRADTQYF; CDR3nt: TGCAGCGTTGAAGACCGACAGGGCAGGGCCGATACGCAGTATTTT
d_gene: TRBD1; v_gene: TRBV6-2/TRBV6-3; len: 15; abundance: many; j_gene: TRBJ1-1; CDR3aa: CASSERQGGNTEAFF; CDR3nt: TGTGCCAGCAGTGAGAGACAGGGAGGGAACACTGAAGCTTTCTTT
d_gene: -; v_gene: TRBV5-1; len: 14; abundance: many; j_gene: TRBJ2-7; CDR3aa: CASSLGPGGNEQYF; CDR3nt: TGCGCCAGCAGCTTGGGTCCCGGGGGAAACGAGCAGTACTTC
d_gene: TRBD1; v_gene: TRBV3-1; len: 17; abundance: few; j_gene: TRBJ2-2; CDR3aa: CASSARTGGWNTGELFF; CDR3nt: TGTGCCAGCAGCGCCCGGACAGGGGGCTGGAACACCGGGGAGCTGTTTTTT
d_gene: -; v_gene: TRBV7-2; len: 13; abundance: -; j_gene: TRBJ2-3; CDR3aa: CASSLGPQEAQYF; CDR3nt: TGTGCCAGCAGCTTAGGCCCCCAGGAGGCGCAGTATTTT
d_gene: -; v_gene: TRBV20-1; len: 12; abundance: many; j_gene: TRBJ2-3; CDR3aa: CSARFGTDTQYF; CDR3nt: TGCAGTGCTCGTTTTGGGACAGATACGCAGTATTTT
d_gene: TRBD1; v_gene: TRBV6-1; len: 15; abundance: many; j_gene: TRBJ2-5; CDR3aa: CASSPPTGAKETQYF; CDR3nt: TGTGCCAGCAGTCCCCCCACAGGGGCAAAAGAGACCCAGTACTTC
d_gene: -; v_gene: TRBV7-2; len: 14; abundance: -; j_gene: TRBJ1-4; CDR3aa: CASSLTARNEKLFF; CDR3nt: TGTGCCAGCAGCTTAACGGCCAGGAATGAAAAACTGTTTTTT
d_gene: -; v_gene: TRBV20-1; len: 14; abundance: few; j_gene: TRBJ2-5; CDR3aa: CSAFIFGPRETQYF; CDR3nt: TGCAGTGCGTTCATTTTCGGTCCCAGGGAGACCCAGTACTTC